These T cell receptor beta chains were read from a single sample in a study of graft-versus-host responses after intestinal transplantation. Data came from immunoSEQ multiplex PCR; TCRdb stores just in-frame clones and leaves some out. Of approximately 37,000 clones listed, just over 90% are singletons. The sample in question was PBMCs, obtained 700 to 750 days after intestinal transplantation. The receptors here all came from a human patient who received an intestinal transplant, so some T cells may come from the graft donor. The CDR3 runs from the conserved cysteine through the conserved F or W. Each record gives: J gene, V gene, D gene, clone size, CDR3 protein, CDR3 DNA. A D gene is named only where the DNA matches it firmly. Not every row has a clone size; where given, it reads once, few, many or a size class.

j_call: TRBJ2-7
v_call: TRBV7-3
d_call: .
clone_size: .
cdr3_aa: CASSTTGRSYEQYF
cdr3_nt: TGTGCCAGCAGCACAACAGGGAGATCCTACGAGCAGTACTTC

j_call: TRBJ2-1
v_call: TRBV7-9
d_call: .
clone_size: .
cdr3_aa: CASAFSSYNEQFF
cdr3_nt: TGTGCCTCCGCGTTCAGCTCCTACAATGAGCAGTTCTTC

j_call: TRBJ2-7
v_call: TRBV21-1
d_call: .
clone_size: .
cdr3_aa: CASSTDRGKEQYF
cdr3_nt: TGTGCCAGCAGCACGGACAGGGGAAAAGAGCAGTACTTC

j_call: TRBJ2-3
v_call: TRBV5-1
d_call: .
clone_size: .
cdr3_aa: CASSLVARSTDTQYF
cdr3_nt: TGCGCCAGCAGCTTAGTTGCCAGGTCCACAGATACGCAGTATTTT

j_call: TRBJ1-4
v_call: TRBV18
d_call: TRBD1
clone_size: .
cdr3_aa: CASSSQGRDEKLFF
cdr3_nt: TGTGCCAGCTCATCACAGGGGAGGGATGAAAAACTGTTTTTT

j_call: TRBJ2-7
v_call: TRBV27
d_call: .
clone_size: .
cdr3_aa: CASSRLVRTSYEQYF
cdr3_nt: TGTGCCAGCAGTCGCCTTGTTAGGACCTCCTACGAGCAGTACTTC

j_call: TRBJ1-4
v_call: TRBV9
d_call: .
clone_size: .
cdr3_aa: CASSETSGATNEKLFF
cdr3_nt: TGTGCCAGCAGCGAAACCTCAGGGGCAACTAATGAAAAACTGTTTTTT

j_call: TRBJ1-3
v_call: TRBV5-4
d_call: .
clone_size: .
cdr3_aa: CASSLTSGPAGNTIYF
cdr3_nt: TGTGCCAGCAGCTTGACGTCGGGGCCGGCTGGAAACACCATATATTTT

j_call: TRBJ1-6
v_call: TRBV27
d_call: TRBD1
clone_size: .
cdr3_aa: CASTEQGIHSPLHF
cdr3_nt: TGTGCCAGCACGGAACAGGGGATTCATTCACCCCTCCACTTT

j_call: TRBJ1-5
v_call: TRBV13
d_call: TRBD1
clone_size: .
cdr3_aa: CASSFGQDDQPQHF
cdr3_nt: TGTGCCAGCAGCTTTGGACAGGACGATCAGCCCCAGCATTTT

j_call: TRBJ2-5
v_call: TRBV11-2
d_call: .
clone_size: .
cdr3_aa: CASSPRTVQETQYF
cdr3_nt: TGTGCCAGCAGCCCCCGGACTGTTCAAGAGACCCAGTACTTC

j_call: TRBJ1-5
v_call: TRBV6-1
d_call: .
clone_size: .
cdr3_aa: CASSEGYSNQPQHF
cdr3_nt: TGTGCCAGCAGCGAAGGGTATAGCAATCAGCCCCAGCATTTT

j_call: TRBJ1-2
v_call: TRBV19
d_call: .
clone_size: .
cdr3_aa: CASRPDLNYGYTF
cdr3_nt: TGTGCCAGTCGTCCGGATCTCAACTATGGCTACACCTTC

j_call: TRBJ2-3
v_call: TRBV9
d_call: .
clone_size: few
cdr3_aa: CASSVEGADTQYF
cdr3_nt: TGTGCCAGCAGCGTAGAGGGGGCAGATACGCAGTATTTT

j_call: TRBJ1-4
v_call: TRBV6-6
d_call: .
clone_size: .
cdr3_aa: CASSRERNEKLFF
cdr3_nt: TGTGCCAGCAGTCGAGAGAGAAATGAAAAACTGTTTTTT

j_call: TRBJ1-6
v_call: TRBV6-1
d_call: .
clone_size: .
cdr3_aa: CASSDRLSSYNSPLHF
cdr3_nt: TGTGCCAGCAGTGATAGACTCAGCTCCTATAATTCACCCCTCCACTTT

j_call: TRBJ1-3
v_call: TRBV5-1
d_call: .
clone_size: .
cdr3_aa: CASSLAGVGRGNTIYF
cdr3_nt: TGCGCCAGCAGCTTGGCCGGGGTTGGCCGTGGAAACACCATATATTTT

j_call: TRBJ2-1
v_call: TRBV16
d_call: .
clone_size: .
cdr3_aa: CASSAPEANEQFF
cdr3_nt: TGTGCCAGCAGCGCCCCCGAAGCTAATGAGCAGTTCTTC

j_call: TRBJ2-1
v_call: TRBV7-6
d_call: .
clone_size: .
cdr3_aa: CASSLGSAVNEQFF
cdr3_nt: TGTGCCAGCAGCTTAGGGAGCGCGGTCAATGAGCAGTTCTTC

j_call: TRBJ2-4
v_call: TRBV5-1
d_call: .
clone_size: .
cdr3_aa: CASSLESGGANIQYF
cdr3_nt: TGCGCCAGCAGCTTGGAATCCGGGGGAGCGAACATTCAGTACTTC

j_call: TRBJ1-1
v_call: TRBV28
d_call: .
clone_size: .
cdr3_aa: CASSGGSMNTEAFF
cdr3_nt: TGTGCCAGCAGTGGCGGAAGCATGAACACTGAAGCTTTCTTT

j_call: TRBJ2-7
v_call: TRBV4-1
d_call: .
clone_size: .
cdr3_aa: CASSQPGRGDYEQYF
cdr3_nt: TGCGCCAGCAGCCAACCCGGACGAGGAGACTACGAGCAGTACTTC

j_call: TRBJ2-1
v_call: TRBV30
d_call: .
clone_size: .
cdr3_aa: CAWTVGFSYNEQFF
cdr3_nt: TGTGCCTGGACTGTAGGGTTCTCCTACAATGAGCAGTTCTTC

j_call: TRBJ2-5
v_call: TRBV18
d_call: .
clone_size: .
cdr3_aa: CASSPSPGAQETQYF
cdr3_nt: TGTGCCAGCTCACCCTCTCCGGGAGCGCAAGAGACCCAGTACTTC

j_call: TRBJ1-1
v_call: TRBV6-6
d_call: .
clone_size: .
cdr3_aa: CASSSNRETEAFF
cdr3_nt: TGTGCCAGCAGTTCCAACAGAGAGACTGAAGCTTTCTTT

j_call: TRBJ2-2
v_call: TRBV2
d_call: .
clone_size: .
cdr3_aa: CASTRSTNTGELFF
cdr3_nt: TGTGCCAGCACACGCTCAACGAACACCGGGGAGCTGTTTTTT

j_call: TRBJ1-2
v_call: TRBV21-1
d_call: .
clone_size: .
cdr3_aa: CASSKAGTTAEGYGYTF
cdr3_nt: TGTGCCAGCAGCAAAGCGGGCACGACCGCTGAAGGGTATGGCTACACCTTC

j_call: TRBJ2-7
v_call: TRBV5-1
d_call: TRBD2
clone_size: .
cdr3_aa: CASSWEGLESYEQYF
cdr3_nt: TGCGCCAGCAGCTGGGAAGGACTAGAGTCCTACGAGCAGTACTTC

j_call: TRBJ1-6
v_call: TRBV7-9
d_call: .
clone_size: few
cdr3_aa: CASSLTRSSYNSPLHF
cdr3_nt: TGTGCCAGCAGCTTAACCAGGAGCTCCTATAATTCACCCCTCCACTTT

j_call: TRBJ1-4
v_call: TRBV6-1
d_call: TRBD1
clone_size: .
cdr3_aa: CASSGTGLATNEKLFF
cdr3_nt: TGTGCCAGCAGTGGGACAGGCCTTGCAACTAATGAAAAACTGTTTTTT

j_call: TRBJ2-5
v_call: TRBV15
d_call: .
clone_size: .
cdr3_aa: CATSRDGETQYF
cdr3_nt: TGTGCCACCAGCAGAGATGGGGAGACCCAGTACTTC

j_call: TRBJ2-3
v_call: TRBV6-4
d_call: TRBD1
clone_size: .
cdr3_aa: CASSRDRGSGDTQYF
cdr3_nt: TGTGCCAGCAGCCGGGACAGGGGTTCGGGAGATACGCAGTATTTT

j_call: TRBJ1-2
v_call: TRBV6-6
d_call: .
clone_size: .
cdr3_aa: CASSPRGSYGYTF
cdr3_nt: TGTGCCAGCAGCCCCCGGGGTAGCTATGGCTACACCTTC

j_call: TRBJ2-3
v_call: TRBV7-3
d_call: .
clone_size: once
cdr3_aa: CASSLRPADTQYF
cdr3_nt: TGTGCCAGCAGCTTAAGACCAGCAGATACGCAGTATTTT

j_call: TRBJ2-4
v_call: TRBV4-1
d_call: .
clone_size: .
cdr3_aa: CASRGYGAKNIQYF
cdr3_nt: TGCGCCAGCAGAGGTTATGGTGCCAAAAACATTCAGTACTTC

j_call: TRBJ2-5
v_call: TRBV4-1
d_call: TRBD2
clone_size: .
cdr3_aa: CASSGAASRSLGAGAETQYF
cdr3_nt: TGCGCCAGCAGCGGGGCCGCAAGTAGGTCACTGGGAGCGGGGGCAGAGACCCAGTACTTC

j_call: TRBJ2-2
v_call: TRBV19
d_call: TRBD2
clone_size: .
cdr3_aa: CASRPRGENTGELFF
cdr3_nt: TGTGCCAGTAGACCCCGGGGGGAGAACACCGGGGAGCTGTTTTTT

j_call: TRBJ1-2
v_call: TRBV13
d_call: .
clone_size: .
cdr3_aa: CASRQPPRDYGYTF
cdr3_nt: TGTGCCAGCAGGCAACCGCCTCGGGACTATGGCTACACCTTC

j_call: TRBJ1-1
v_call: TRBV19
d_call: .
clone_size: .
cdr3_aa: CASSIGQELWDTEAFF
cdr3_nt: TGTGCCAGTAGTATAGGACAGGAATTATGGGACACTGAAGCTTTCTTT

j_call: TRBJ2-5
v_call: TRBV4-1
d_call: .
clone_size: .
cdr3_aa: CASSPQQGGETQYF
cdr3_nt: TGCGCCAGCAGCCCGCAACAGGGGGGGGAGACCCAGTACTTC

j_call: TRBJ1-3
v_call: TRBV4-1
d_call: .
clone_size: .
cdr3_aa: CASSQDRTSGNTIYF
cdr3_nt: TGCGCCAGCAGCCAAGACAGGACCTCTGGAAACACCATATATTTT

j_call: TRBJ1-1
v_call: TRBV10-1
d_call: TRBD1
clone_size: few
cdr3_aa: CASSEAGGSAFF
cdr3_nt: TGCGCCAGCAGTGAGGCAGGGGGATCGGCTTTCTTT

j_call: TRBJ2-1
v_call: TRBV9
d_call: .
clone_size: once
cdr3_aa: CASSVLRGRGSDEQFF
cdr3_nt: TGTGCCAGCAGCGTATTGCGGGGGCGTGGGAGCGATGAGCAGTTCTTC

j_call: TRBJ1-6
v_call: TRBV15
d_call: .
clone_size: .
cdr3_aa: CATSRDPADNSPLHF
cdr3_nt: TGTGCCACCAGCAGAGATCCGGCAGATAATTCACCCCTCCACTTT

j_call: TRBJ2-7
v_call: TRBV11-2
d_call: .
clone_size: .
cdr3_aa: CASSLDRDEQYF
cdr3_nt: TGTGCCAGCAGCTTAGACCGTGACGAGCAGTACTTC

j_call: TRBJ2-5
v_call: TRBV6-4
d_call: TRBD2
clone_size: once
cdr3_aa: CASIIASGSSETQYF
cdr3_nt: TGTGCCAGCATTATTGCTAGCGGGAGTTCGGAGACCCAGTACTTC

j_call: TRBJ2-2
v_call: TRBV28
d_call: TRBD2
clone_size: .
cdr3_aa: CASNQRLAAKTGELFF
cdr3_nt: TGTGCCAGCAATCAGAGACTAGCGGCGAAAACCGGGGAGCTGTTTTTT

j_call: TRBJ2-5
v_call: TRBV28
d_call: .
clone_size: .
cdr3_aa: CASSLASFQETQYF
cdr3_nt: TGTGCCAGCAGTTTAGCTAGCTTCCAAGAGACCCAGTACTTC

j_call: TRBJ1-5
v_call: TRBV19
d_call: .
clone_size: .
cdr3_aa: CASNGVAKQPQHF
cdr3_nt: TGTGCCAGCAACGGGGTAGCCAAGCAGCCCCAGCATTTT

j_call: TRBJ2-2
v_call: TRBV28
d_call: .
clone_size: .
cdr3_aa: CASSSFPGQKDTGELFF
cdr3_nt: TGTGCCAGCAGTTCCTTCCCGGGGCAGAAAGACACCGGGGAGCTGTTTTTT

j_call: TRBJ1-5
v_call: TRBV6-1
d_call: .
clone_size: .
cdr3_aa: CASSSSQNQPQHF
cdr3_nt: TGTGCCAGCAGCTCGTCCCAAAATCAGCCCCAGCATTTT

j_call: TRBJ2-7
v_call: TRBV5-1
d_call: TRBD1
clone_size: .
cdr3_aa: CASSLLSGQRTEQYF
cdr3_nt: TGCGCCAGCAGCTTGTTGTCGGGACAGAGGACCGAGCAGTACTTC

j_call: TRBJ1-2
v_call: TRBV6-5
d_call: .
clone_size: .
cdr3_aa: CASRFGGPDGYTF
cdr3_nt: TGTGCCAGCAGGTTCGGGGGACCGGATGGCTACACCTTC

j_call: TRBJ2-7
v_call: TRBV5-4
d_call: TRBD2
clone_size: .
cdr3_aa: CASSQWRGGRAWSYEQYF
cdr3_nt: TGTGCCAGCAGTCAATGGAGGGGCGGGAGGGCCTGGTCCTACGAGCAGTACTTC

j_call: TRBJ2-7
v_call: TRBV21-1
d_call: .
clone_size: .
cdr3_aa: CASSKAGKTSGLYEQYF
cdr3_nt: TGTGCCAGCAGCAAAGCGGGGAAGACTAGCGGGCTCTACGAGCAGTACTTC

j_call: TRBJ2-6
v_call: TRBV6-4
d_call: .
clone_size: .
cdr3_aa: CASSAYSGANVLTF
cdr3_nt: TGTGCCAGCAGTGCTTACTCTGGGGCCAACGTCCTGACTTTC

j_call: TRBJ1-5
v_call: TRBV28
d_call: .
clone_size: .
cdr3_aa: CASSLEGGTPLRPQHF
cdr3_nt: TGTGCCAGCAGCCTCGAGGGAGGGACCCCGTTGAGACCCCAGCATTTT

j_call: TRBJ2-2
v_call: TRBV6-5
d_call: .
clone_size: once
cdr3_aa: CASNIAVNTGELFF
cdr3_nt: TGTGCCAGCAACATAGCGGTGAACACCGGGGAGCTGTTTTTT

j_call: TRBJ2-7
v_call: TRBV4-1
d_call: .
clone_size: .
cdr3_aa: CASSHDQSYEQYF
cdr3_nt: TGCGCCAGCAGCCACGATCAGAGCTACGAGCAGTACTTC